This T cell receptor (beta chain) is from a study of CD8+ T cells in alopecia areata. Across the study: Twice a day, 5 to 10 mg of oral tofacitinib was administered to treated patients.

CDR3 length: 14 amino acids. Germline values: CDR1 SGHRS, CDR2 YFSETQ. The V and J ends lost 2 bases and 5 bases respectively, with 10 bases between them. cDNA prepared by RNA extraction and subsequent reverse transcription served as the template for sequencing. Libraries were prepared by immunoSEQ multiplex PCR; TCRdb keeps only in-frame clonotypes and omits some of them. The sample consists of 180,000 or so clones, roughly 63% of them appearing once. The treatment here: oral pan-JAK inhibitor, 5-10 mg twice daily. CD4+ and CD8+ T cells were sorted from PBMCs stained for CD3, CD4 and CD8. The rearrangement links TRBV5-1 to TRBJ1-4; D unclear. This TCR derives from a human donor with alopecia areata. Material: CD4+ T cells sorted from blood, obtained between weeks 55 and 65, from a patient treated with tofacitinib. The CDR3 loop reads CASSLEDRNEKLFF. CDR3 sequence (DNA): TGCGCCAGCAGCTTAGAAGATAGAAATGAAAAACTGTTTTTT.